The T cell receptor beta chain under discussion was sequenced for a study of blood T cell repertoires in COVID-19. Study at large: PBMCs, B-cell-depleted T cells, or T cells provided the cDNA or gDNA that made up the material.

Sequenced by immunoSEQ multiplex PCR; TCRdb stores in-frame clones only, minus some. The repertoire consists of approximately 100,000 clones, with 69% occurring once and the leading ten covering roughly 6.2%. This clone was found a few times. Germline V gene lookup returns CDR1 MDHEN and CDR2 SYDVKM. V shed 7 bases and J shed 2 bases, with 11 bases lying between them. This CDR3 spans 13 amino acids. This TCR was sampled from a man older than 75 with acute or convalescent COVID-19. The sample comprised peripheral blood. The V and J genes are TRBV28 and TRBJ1-1; D remains unclear. The CDR3 coding sequence is TGTGCCAGCACTTCGTCAGTAAACACTGAAGCTTTCTTT. Protein sequence: CASTSSVNTEAFF.